Included here is one T cell receptor beta chain sequence, with context. Its antigen is unknown. TCRdb keeps only in-frame clones here, not all; method: immunoSEQ multiplex PCR. The sample comprises some 160,000 clones, more than 85% of which are singletons, and approximately 1% rests with the top ten. This entry comes from a study of T cell responses to AZD1222 COVID-19 vaccine. Overall study: Second-dose intervals of approximately 4 or approximately 12 weeks were pooled. Study conclusions and caveats: Regions 160-218 and 743-854 held dominance among vaccine-associated CD4 TCRs, which spanned spike. The donor cohort was predominantly white British with a female majority, and clonal diversity may have been underestimated. AZD1222 recipients seropositive at baseline numbered only six or seven.

CDR1 LGHNA and CDR2 YNFKEQ come from the germline V gene. V was trimmed by 4 bases and J by 0 bases, leaving 9 bases between them. The CDR3 loop spans 15 amino acids. The specimen comprised peripheral blood, sampled on day 0 of AZD1222 vaccination. This chain joins TRBV4-2 and TRBJ1-4; D is unclear. This receptor was obtained from an adult in good health. In DNA, the CDR3 is TGTGCCAGCAGCCTAAGCGGGGCAACTAATGAAAAACTGTTTTTT. Its protein product is CASSLSGATNEKLFF.